These 2 T cell receptor beta chains came from one sample sequenced in a study of blood T cell repertoires in COVID-19. Sequencing used immunoSEQ multiplex PCR; TCRdb keeps in-frame clones, though not all of them. The table shows some 350,000 clones, with roughly 90% occurring only once. Sequenced: PBMCs or T cells enriched from blood (not recorded which). These receptors originate from a woman aged 30 to 39 who had recovered from COVID-19.

The chain carries TRBV29-1 and TRBJ1-2, with 8 bases matching TRBD1. The V segment lost 6 bases and the J segment 4 bases; nucleotides outside the gene matches: 1. The CDR3 length is 11 residues. The germline V gene encodes CDR1 SQVTM and CDR2 ANQGSEA. The CDR3 loop is CSVRGLYGYTF. CDR3 sequence (DNA): TGCAGCGTCAGGGGGCTCTATGGCTACACCTTC.

V is TRBV7-8 and J is TRBJ1-3; 8 bases are a match to TRBD1. Germline CDR1 is SGHVS and CDR2 is FQNEAQ. Trimming at V came to 4 bases and at J to 2 bases, leaving 7 bases not matched to a gene. The CDR3 length is 16 residues. The CDR3 loop reads CASSSRTGTAGNTIYF. CDR3 DNA sequence: TGTGCCAGCAGCTCCCGGACAGGGACTGCTGGAAACACCATATATTTT.